This T cell receptor beta chain appears in the sequencing data of a study of T cell clones after liver transplantation. Study context: Three of the eight recipients were HCV-positive; the rest had non-autoimmune, non-viral transplant indications. Samples came pre-transplant, pre-randomization before withdrawal, and post-randomization after withdrawal ended.

The CDR3 is 16 residues long. Trimming took 1 base from V and 0 from J, leaving 12 bases between them. Germline assignment: CDR1 LNHDA and CDR2 SQIVND (reference sequence). The repertoire was sequenced with immunoSEQ multiplex PCR; TCRdb's copy has only in-frame clones and lacks some. This table has roughly 80,000 clones, 80% to 85% appearing once. General study findings and limits: In 5 of 8 subjects, circulating graft-donor-reactive CD4 TCRbeta sequences fell significantly after transplant.

Notes on this clone: The antigen is not known.

V usage is TRBV19 and J usage is TRBJ1-2, with no clear D. The specimen was CD4+ T cells from blood, collected 45 to 46 months after liver transplant. This TCR derives from a human patient who received a liver transplant. A share of the T cells may be of graft donor origin. Here the CDR3 reads CASSIAAFSANYGYTF. Here the CDR3 DNA reads TGTGCCAGTAGTATAGCGGCCTTCTCCGCTAACTATGGCTACACCTTC.